A single sample is the source of the 25 T cell receptor beta chains below, sequenced in a study of siplizumab effects on memory and regulatory T cells. Measured with immunoSEQ multiplex PCR; TCRdb has only the in-frame clones, and not every one. The sample contains approximately 60,000 clones, just over 95% of which appear only once. The source material was naive CD8+ T cells sorted from blood. These TCRs come from a human donor in good health.

CDR3 nucleotides: TGTGCCTCTGGGGGAGGGGACCACTCTGGAAACACCATATATTTT. This codes for CASGGGDHSGNTIYF. The chain has TRBV5-3 and TRBJ1-3; D possibly corresponds to TRBD1 (5 bases). TRBV5-3 is reported as an ORF; its role is uncertain. CDR3 length equals 15 residues. V lost 10 bases and J lost 0, with 17 bases in between.

The rearrangement joins TRBV6-5 to TRBJ1-5; TRBD1 might be the D (5 bases). CDR3 length: 13 residues. The germline CDR1 and CDR2 sequences are MNHEY and SVGAGI. V was trimmed by 2 bases and J by 10 bases, leaving 12 bases between them. The CDR3 loop is CASSYGAATPQHF. The DNA for the CDR3 is TGTGCCAGCAGTTACGGGGCCGCCACACCCCAGCATTTT.

This rearrangement joins TRBV10-2 to TRBJ1-2; D not resolved. The CDR3 contains 11 residues. CDR1 is WSHSY and CDR2 is SAAADI in the germline V gene. With 8 bases removed from V and 6 bases from J, the gap between germline ends came to 10 bases. CDR3 DNA sequence: TGCGCCAGCGGAACCGGGAATGGCTACACCTTC. Its translation is CASGTGNGYTF.

The CDR3 is CASNPHESDTQYF. The CDR3 DNA is TGTGCCAGCAACCCGCACGAGTCAGATACGCAGTATTTT. The chain couples TRBV6-6 to TRBJ2-3, with no clear D. The CDR3 has 13 amino acids. CDR1 is MNHNY and CDR2 is SVGAGI in the germline V gene (reference sequence). Trimming took off 7 bases at V and 4 bases at J, with 12 bases between the two ends.

V usage is TRBV29-1 and J usage is TRBJ2-1; 11 nucleotides agree with TRBD2. The germline V gene has CDR1 SQVTM and CDR2 ANQGSEA. The V segment lost 5 bases and the J segment 8 bases; nucleotides outside the gene matches: 8. This CDR3 has 14 residues. In DNA form, the CDR3 reads TGCAGCGTTTTTAGCGGGGGGGCCTTCGATGAGCAGTTCTTC. This encodes CSVFSGGAFDEQFF.

The rearrangement joins TRBV7-6 to TRBJ2-2, with a possible D match to TRBD2 (6 bases). The CDR3 runs to 16 residues. The ends were cut back, 2 bases at V and 5 bases at J, with 15 bases in the middle. Germline V gives CDR1 SGHVS, CDR2 FNYEAQ. The CDR3 is CASSLNWQGGTGELFF. CDR3 coding DNA: TGTGCCAGCAGCTTAAATTGGCAGGGAGGTACCGGGGAGCTGTTTTTT.

The chain links TRBV9 to TRBJ2-4; no clear D gene. Germline loops: CDR1 SGDLS, CDR2 YYNGEE. CDR3 size: 15 residues. Trimming removed 4 bases from V and 8 bases from J, with 19 bases in between. The CDR3 DNA follows: TGTGCCAGCAGCACTCCGGGCCTATCTGGGGACATTCAGTACTTC. It encodes CASSTPGLSGDIQYF.

V is TRBV6-4 and J is TRBJ2-3; 9 bases agree with TRBD2. The CDR3 is 13 amino acids. V trimming: 8 bases; J trimming: 6 bases; junction bases outside the gene matches: 6. The germline V gene has CDR1 MRHNA and CDR2 SNTAGT. The CDR3 DNA follows: TGTGCCAGCGGTTTGAGCGGGGGGGATACGCAGTATTTT. Its translation: CASGLSGGDTQYF.

The chain links TRBV5-6 to TRBJ1-1; D gene uncertain. Deletions cut 4 bases from V and 7 bases from J, with 11 bases between. The CDR3 sequence is 12 residues long. Germline assignment: CDR1 SGHDT and CDR2 YYEEEE. The CDR3, as DNA: TGTGCCAGCAGCCAGCGTTCAAGTGAAGCTTTCTTT. Translated: CASSQRSSEAFF.

The chain employs TRBV4-3 and TRBJ2-7; possibly TRBD2 for D (6 bases). CDR1 is LGHNA and CDR2 is YSLEER in the germline V gene. The CDR3 spans 15 residues. V lost 3 bases, J lost 2 bases, and 14 bases lay in between. This chain's CDR3 is CASSQDRLVTYEQYF. The DNA of the CDR3 is TGCGCCAGCAGCCAGGATCGACTAGTTACCTACGAGCAGTACTTC.

The chain employs TRBV5-3 and TRBJ2-5, with 10 bases that match TRBD2. TRBV5-3 is identified as an open reading frame with a role that is uncertain. The CDR3 covers 18 residues. Trimming took 0 bases from V and 4 from J; bases not matched to a gene: 12. CDR3 nucleotides: TGTGCCAGAAGCTTGGCCCGGGCTAGCGGGGGTTTGCTAGAGACCCAGTACTTC. Its protein product is CARSLARASGGLLETQYF.

V gene TRBV28 combines with J gene TRBJ1-2; D is unclear. Germline CDR1 MDHEN, CDR2 SYDVKM. The CDR3 is made up of 15 amino acids. Trimming took off 5 bases at V and 4 bases at J, with 17 bases between the two ends. CDR3 nucleotide sequence: TGTGCCAGCAGTCTTCTCCAAGAGAGGTCCTATGGCTACACCTTC. It specifies CASSLLQERSYGYTF.

A single count supports this clone. The chain uses TRBV11-3 and TRBJ2-1; the D gene is possibly TRBD2 (7 bases). From germline, CDR1 is SGHNT and CDR2 YENEEA. The V end was cut by 1 base, the J end by 10 bases, with 11 bases between. CDR3 length equals 13 residues. The CDR3 loop is CASSLVGGAEQFF. The CDR3, as DNA: TGTGCCAGCAGCTTAGTAGGGGGGGCAGAGCAGTTCTTC. Full variable domain (missing parts from reference TRBV11-3 and TRBJ2-1): EAGVVQSPRYKIIEKKQPVAFWCNPISGHNTLYWYLQNLGQGPELLIRYENEEAVDDSQLPKDRFSAERLKGVDSTLKIQPAELGDSAVYLCASSLVGGAEQFFGPGTRLTVL.

The chain combines TRBV5-4 with TRBJ2-7; D not resolved. Looked up from germline, CDR1 is SGHNT and CDR2 is YYREEE (reference sequence). CDR3 length: 12 amino acids. The germline V and J ends were trimmed by 7 bases and 3 bases, with 11 bases remaining between them. The CDR3 sequence is CASLNTYYEQYF. The CDR3 DNA sequence: TGTGCCAGCCTGAACACTTACTACGAGCAGTACTTC. The complete variable domain, with remaining parts taken from reference TRBV5-4 and TRBJ2-7, reads ETGVTQSPTHLIKTRGQQVTLRCSSQSGHNTVSWYQQALGQGPQFIFQYYREEENGRGNFPPRFSGLQFPNYSSELNVNALELDDSALYLCASLNTYYEQYFGPGTRLTVT.

V is TRBV9 and J is TRBJ2-1; D gene uncertain. V was cut by 4 bases and J by 9 bases, with 17 bases left in between. The CDR3 loop spans 14 amino acids. CDR1 and CDR2 from the germline V gene are SGDLS and YYNGEE. CDR3 in amino acids: CASSSYQDPSEQFF. The CDR3 DNA sequence: TGTGCCAGCAGCTCCTACCAGGACCCTTCTGAGCAGTTCTTC.

The chain joins TRBV12-2 to TRBJ2-4; TRBD1 is the table's D call and was not checked against the DNA. TRBV12-2 is a pseudogene. The length of the CDR3 is 16 residues. CDR3 protein: CASRLKVGRAKNIQYF. CDR3 sequence (DNA): TGTGCAAGTCGCTTAAAGGTTGGCAGGGCCAAAAACATTCAGTACTTC.

The V call is TRBV7-3, the J call TRBJ2-1; perhaps TRBD1 as D (6 bases). Trimming removed 5 bases at V and 4 bases at J, with 15 bases between. Germline values: CDR1 SGHTA, CDR2 FQGTGA. This CDR3 comprises 15 residues. CDR3 DNA: TGTGCCAGCAGCGACGGACAGTTAGCATACAATGAGCAGTTCTTC. Protein product: CASSDGQLAYNEQFF.

The CDR3 spells CASSYSLSAGQPQHF. The CDR3 region has the DNA TGTGCCAGCAGTTACTCCCTATCGGCAGGTCAGCCCCAGCATTTT. The genes are TRBV6-5 and TRBJ1-5; D gene uncertain. The germline V gene has CDR1 MNHEY and CDR2 SVGAGI. V lost 0 bases, J lost 6 bases, and 12 bases lay in between. CDR3 size: 15 residues.

To note about this clone: Other DNA sequences within the sample encode an identical CDR3. The rearrangement links TRBV9 to TRBJ1-4; D remains ambiguous. V was clipped by 1 base and J by 0 bases, with 7 bases between them. This CDR3 spans 15 amino acids. Germline V lookup: CDR1 SGDLS, CDR2 YYNGEE. The CDR3 bases are TGTGCCAGCAGCGTAAGCGGTGCAACTAATGAAAAACTGTTTTTT. The encoded protein is CASSVSGATNEKLFF.

The chain recombines TRBV19 with TRBJ2-7; 7 bases map to TRBD1. J gave up 5 bases and V 6 bases, and 1 base lay outside the gene matches. Germline V gives CDR1 LNHDA, CDR2 SQIVND (reference sequence). The CDR3 runs to 11 residues. CDR3 sequence (DNA): TGTGCCAGTAGGACAGGGAACGAGCAGTACTTC. Translation gives CASRTGNEQYF.

The rearrangement joins TRBV4-3 to TRBJ1-1, with a tentative D call TRBD1 (6 bases). Between the trimmed V and J ends, which lost 0 bases and 2 bases, there was a span of 13 bases. Germline-derived CDR1 and CDR2 are LGHNA and YSLEER. The CDR3 covers 16 residues. The CDR3, as DNA: TGCGCCAGCAGCCAAGAACAACAGGGTGGAAACACTGAAGCTTTCTTT. Translating gives CASSQEQQGGNTEAFF.

This clone was seen only once. The chain links TRBV7-8 to TRBJ2-7, with D maybe TRBD1 (6 bases). This CDR3 has 15 residues. The V and J ends lost 1 base and 4 bases respectively, with 14 bases between them. CDR1 and CDR2 from the germline V gene are SGHVS and FQNEAQ. CDR3: CASSLDRAEVYEQYF. CDR3 nucleotide sequence: TGTGCCAGCAGCTTAGACAGGGCGGAAGTTTACGAGCAGTACTTC.

This sequence joins TRBV27 and TRBJ2-5; no firm D call. The CDR3 is made up of 12 amino acids. V lost 6 bases to trimming and J lost 1 base, with 6 bases between them. Germline V gives CDR1 MNHEY, CDR2 SMNVEV (reference sequence). This chain's CDR3 is CASSSGQETQYF. Written as DNA, the CDR3 is TGTGCCAGCAGCTCCGGCCAAGAGACCCAGTACTTC.

The chain couples TRBV5-1 to TRBJ2-1; tentative D call: TRBD2 (5 bases). Per germline, CDR1 SGHRS and CDR2 YFSETQ. Trimming stripped 7 bases from V and 8 bases from J, with 10 bases between. The CDR3 runs to 11 residues. This chain's CDR3 is CASGSGYEQFF. CDR3 DNA sequence: TGCGCCAGCGGGTCGGGGTATGAGCAGTTCTTC. The full variable domain, completed using reference TRBV5-1 and TRBJ2-1, is KAGVTQTPRYLIKTRGQQVTLSCSPISGHRSVSWYQQTPGQGLQFLFEYFSETQRNKGNFPGRFSGRQFSNSRSEMNVSTLELGDSALYLCASGSGYEQFFGPGTRLTVL.

A single count supports this clone. The V and J genes are TRBV27 and TRBJ1-6, with 9 bases aligning to TRBD1. Trimming removed 5 bases from V and 2 bases from J; junction bases left unmatched: 7. Germline V gives CDR1 MNHEY, CDR2 SMNVEV (reference sequence). The CDR3 has 17 residues. The CDR3 sequence is CASSPRTGEPYNSPLHF. The CDR3 DNA is TGTGCCAGCAGTCCCAGGACAGGGGAGCCCTATAATTCACCCCTCCACTTT.